The clone carrying this T cell receptor beta chain was counted a few times. In the same sample, other DNA sequences code for this CDR3. This record belongs to a study of blood T cell repertoires in COVID-19. Study overall: Material from acute and convalescent COVID-19 was sourced from the United States, Italy and Spain. In each case, the material was cDNA or gDNA derived from T cells, B-cell-depleted T cells, or PBMCs.

Original handling: Quantification of nucleated cells was approximated via reference gene primer amplification. The method was immunoSEQ multiplex PCR; TCRdb's version includes in-frame clones alone and lacks a portion of them. Clonal size and the V and J genes are those of that table, whereas D and trimming came from the DNA. This table has about 33,000 clones, 85% appearing once. The CDR3 runs 12 residues. Trimming cost V 6 bases and J 5 bases, with 10 bases left between them. Germline values: CDR1 MNHEY, CDR2 SVGAGI. The chain combines TRBV6-5 with TRBJ2-5; D gene uncertain. The source is a man between 60 and 75 years old with active COVID-19. The sample consisted of peripheral blood. As DNA, the CDR3 is TGTGCCAGCAGAAGTGGTCGGGAGACCCAGTACTTC. This sequence encodes CASRSGRETQYF.